This paragraph covers one T cell receptor beta chain sequence. What it binds is not known. Libraries were prepared by immunoSEQ multiplex PCR; TCRdb keeps only in-frame clonotypes and omits some of them. The data show tens of thousands of clones, around 83% seen once. The sample is drawn from a study of OX40 agonist ivuxolimab in advanced cancers. Overall study results and limits: More expanded clones were seen, on average, in CD8+ T cells than in CD4+. The specificity for antigen of the expanded peripheral T cells was not determined.

Sequencing was performed on CD4+ or CD8+ T cells sorted from blood, taken in a trial of the OX40 agonist ivuxolimab. The TCR originated in an adult with an advanced solid tumor such as melanoma, head and neck, liver or kidney cancer.

The CDR3 spells CASSPHGGTLGNTIYF. For the CDR3, the DNA is TGTGCCAGCAGCCCCCACGGGGGCACACTAGGAAACACCATATATTTT. The chain uses TRBV5-6 and TRBJ1-3; TRBD1 might be the D (6 bases). There are 16 residues in the CDR3. V was clipped by 4 bases and J by 4 bases, with 18 bases between them. The V gene's germline CDR1 is SGHDT and CDR2 YYEEEE.